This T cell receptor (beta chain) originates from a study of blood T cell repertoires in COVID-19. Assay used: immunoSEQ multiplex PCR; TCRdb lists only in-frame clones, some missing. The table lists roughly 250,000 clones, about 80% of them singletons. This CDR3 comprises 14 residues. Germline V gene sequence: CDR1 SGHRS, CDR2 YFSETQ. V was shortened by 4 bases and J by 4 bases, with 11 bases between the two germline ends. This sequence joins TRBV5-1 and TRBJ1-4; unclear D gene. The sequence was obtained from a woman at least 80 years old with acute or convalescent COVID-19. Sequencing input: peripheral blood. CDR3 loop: CASSNSGGNEKLFF. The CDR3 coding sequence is TGCGCCAGCAGCAACTCGGGAGGTAATGAAAAACTGTTTTTT. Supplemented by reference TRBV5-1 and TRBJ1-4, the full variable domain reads KAGVTQTPRYLIKTRGQQVTLSCSPISGHRSVSWYQQTPGQGLQFLFEYFSETQRNKGNFPGRFSGRQFSNSRSEMNVSTLELGDSALYLCASSNSGGNEKLFFGSGTQLSVL.